The present TCR beta chain was sequenced within a study of Ad26.COV2.S vaccination and SARS-CoV-2 variants. Study overall: Intramuscularly, Ad26.COV2.S was given either once or twice, 56 days apart. The study, taken as a whole, reports: Non-spike TCR breadth did not differ much between vaccine and placebo recipients.

The sample's treatment: around 19 received Ad26.COV2.S at low or high dose, single or two shots; 5 received placebo; per-sample allocation not given. Day 63 after the first vaccine or placebo injection was the time point for sampling. The individual, an adult aged 18-55 years, was a donor in Boston. The data were produced by immunoSEQ multiplex PCR, yet TCRdb's version contains in-frame clones alone and is incomplete. The table includes 200,000 to 300,000 clones, 88% detected once. Concerning this clone: Its target is unknown.

CDR3 length: 13 residues. CDR1 is ENHRY and CDR2 is SYGVKD in the germline V gene. With 2 bases removed from V and 6 bases from J, the gap between germline ends came to 7 bases. The V and J genes are TRBV10-3 and TRBJ2-2; D uncertain. This receptor was identified in a person aged 18-60 years who received the Ad26.COV2.S COVID-19 vaccine or a placebo. The material sequenced was peripheral blood, taken in a trial of Ad26.COV2.S vaccine versus placebo. Here the CDR3 DNA reads TGTGCCATCAGTGAGGTGGCCCCCGGGGAGCTGTTTTTT. As protein: CAISEVAPGELFF.